This paragraph covers one T cell receptor beta chain sequence. What it recognizes is unknown. The read terminates 3 residues before the CDR3 end, so the remaining end is supplied by the germline J gene. This sample is part of a study of T cells in women clearing cervical HPV infection. Study-wide context: Case blood was drawn when the lesion was first found; control blood after infection became undetectable. Study results and caveats: Repertoire richness, not evenness, was significantly elevated in CIN3+ cases versus controls. It is unknown whether associations predate infection; no effector/memory or HPV-specific sorting.

This CDR3 has 13 amino acids. With V trimmed by 7 bases and J by 2 bases, 5 bases remained unmatched. Germline V gene data show CDR1 as ENHRY and CDR2 as SYGVKD. Method: immunoSEQ multiplex PCR; TCRdb's copy keeps in-frame clones and lacks some. The sample has 46,000 or so clones, and its top ten clones hold about 40%. The chain carries TRBV10-3 and TRBJ2-7, with 7 positions matching TRBD2. The clonotype originates from a woman between 18 and 70 years old with a cervical HPV16 infection that either progressed to CIN3+ or cleared (not recorded which). The sample comprised blood buffy coat. Incomplete CDR3 DNA: TGTGCCATCATGGCTAGCGGTGCCTACGAG. As protein: CAIMASGAYE. The CDR3 as a whole reads CAIMASGAYEQYF.